This entry features one TCR beta chain sequence. Its target antigen remains unknown. No much larger clone exists at a distance of one base, and base qualities are not known. Spanning cysteine to phenylalanine, the CDR3 consists of 16 amino acids. Of the read, only the CDR3 DNA is kept; its 48 bases are in frame from base 1. The junction carries 19 bases between V and J, which are trimmed by 0 bases and 8 bases respectively. Via the germline V gene, CDR1 is MNHEY and CDR2 SVGAGI. The data stem from a study of OX40 agonist ivuxolimab in advanced cancers. For the wider study: Ivuxolimab, which targeted the costimulatory receptor OX40 (CD134), was an agonistic, fully human IgG2 monoclonal antibody. Intravenous ivuxolimab was administered to patients every 2 weeks at six dose levels: 0.01, 0.1, 0.3, 1.5, 3 and 10 mg/kg. Partial responses were achieved by three dose-escalation patients, of whom one had hepatocellular carcinoma and two had cutaneous melanoma. Prior anti-PD-1, anti-PD-L1 or anti-CTLA-4 therapy was permitted, and 30% to 50% of dose-escalation patients had received checkpoint inhibitors. In the dose-escalation cohort, 75% to 90% of patients were male, and the mean age was around 65 years with a range of roughly 20 to 80. The purpose of peripheral TCRbeta sequencing was to test whether ivuxolimab changed TCR sequence diversity and led to clonal T-cell expansion. The monotherapy dose-escalation portion (N of about 50 patients) of the phase I ivuxolimab trial is reported in the paper. Among the approximately 50 dose-escalation patients, 19 had hepatocellular carcinoma, around 15 melanoma, 9 renal cell carcinoma and 9 head and neck cancer. Study-level results and caveats: Low levels of normalized T-cell clonal expansion were also seen in some patients who did not respond. After ivuxolimab, more expanded clones were found on average in CD8+ T cells than in CD4+ T cells. In the 0.1-3.0 mg/kg groups, partial responders were among the patients with the lowest normalized peripheral clonal expansion, particularly in CD8+ T cells. The antigen specificity of the peripheral T cells that underwent clonal expansion was not determined. At doses of 0.1 to 3.0 mg/kg, clonal expansion of both CD4+ and CD8+ blood T cells was observed from baseline to week 6.

The trial excluded patients who had a history of autoimmune disease or were on systemic immunosuppression. Peripheral blood for TCR sequencing was drawn from every dose cohort at baseline, at cycle 4 day 1 and at cycle 7 day 1. The samples were taken from a phase I, first-in-human, multicenter, open-label dose-escalation trial of ivuxolimab. Adults with locally advanced or metastatic melanoma, renal cell, hepatocellular, or head and neck squamous cell carcinoma were enrolled in the trial. Before TCR sequencing, CD4+ T cells and CD8+ T cells were sorted from peripheral blood as separate populations. For sequencing of the TCRbeta CDR3 region, genomic DNA was extracted from the sorted cells. The immunoSEQ Assay was used to sequence the TCRbeta CDR3 regions. TCRdb's version of the immuneACCESS table is confined to in-frame rearrangements and falls short of the full clone set. An unresolved V gene accounts for under half of the shortfall where checked; the remainder is of unknown origin. The sample has 50,000 to 85,000 clones on record, about 85% of them singletons. The leading ten clones occupy approximately 4.3% of the sample.

The specimen comprised CD4+ or CD8+ T cells sorted from blood, sampled in a trial of the OX40 agonist ivuxolimab. Recombination connected TRBV6-5 to TRBJ1-2; no D gene call is confident. The sequence derives from an adult with an advanced solid tumor such as melanoma, head and neck, liver or kidney cancer. The DNA sequence is given as TGTGCCAGCAGTTACTCGTCGGGAGCAATACTGGGGGGCTACACCTTC. Translation gives CASSYSSGAILGGYTF.